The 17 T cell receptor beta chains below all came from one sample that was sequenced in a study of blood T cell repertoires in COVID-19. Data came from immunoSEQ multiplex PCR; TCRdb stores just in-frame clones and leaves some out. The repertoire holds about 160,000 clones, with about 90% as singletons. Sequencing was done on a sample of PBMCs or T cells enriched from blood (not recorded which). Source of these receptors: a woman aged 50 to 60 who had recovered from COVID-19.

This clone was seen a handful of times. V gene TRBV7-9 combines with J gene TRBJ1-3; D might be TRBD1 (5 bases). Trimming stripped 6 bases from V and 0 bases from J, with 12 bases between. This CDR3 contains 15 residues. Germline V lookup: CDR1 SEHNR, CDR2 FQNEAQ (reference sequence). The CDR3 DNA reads TGTGCCAGCAGTCGGGGCGGGGGCTCTGGAAACACCATATATTTT. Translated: CASSRGGGSGNTIYF.

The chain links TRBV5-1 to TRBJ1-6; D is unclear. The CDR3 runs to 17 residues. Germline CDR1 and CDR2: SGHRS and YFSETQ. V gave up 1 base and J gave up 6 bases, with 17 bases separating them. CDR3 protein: CASSLSGSLIGNSPLHF. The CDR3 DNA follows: TGCGCCAGCAGCTTGTCAGGATCCCTAATTGGTAATTCACCCCTCCACTTT.

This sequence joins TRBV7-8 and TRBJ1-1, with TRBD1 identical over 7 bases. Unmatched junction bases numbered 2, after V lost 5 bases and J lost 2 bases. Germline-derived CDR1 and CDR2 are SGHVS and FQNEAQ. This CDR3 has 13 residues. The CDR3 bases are TGTGCCAGCAGCCGACAGGGAAACACTGAAGCTTTCTTT. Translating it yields CASSRQGNTEAFF.

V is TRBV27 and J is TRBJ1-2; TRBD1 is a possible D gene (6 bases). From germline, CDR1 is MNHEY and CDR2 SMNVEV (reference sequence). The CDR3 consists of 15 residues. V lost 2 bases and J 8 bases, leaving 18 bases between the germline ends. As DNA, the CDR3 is TGTGCCAGCAGTTTAAGAGGCCGGGGGGCGGACGGCTACACCTTC. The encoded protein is CASSLRGRGADGYTF.

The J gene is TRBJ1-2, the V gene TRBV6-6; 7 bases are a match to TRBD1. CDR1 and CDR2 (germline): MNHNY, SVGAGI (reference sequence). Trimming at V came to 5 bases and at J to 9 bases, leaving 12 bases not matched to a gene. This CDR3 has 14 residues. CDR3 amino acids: CASSTLDRPDRYTF. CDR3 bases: TGTGCCAGCAGTACCCTGGACAGGCCGGATCGCTACACCTTC.

CDR3 sequence (DNA): TGCGCCAGCAGCTTTATGGTCTCGGGACAGGGGTCGGCTACGCAGTATTTT. Protein product: CASSFMVSGQGSATQYF. This chain uses TRBV5-1 with TRBJ2-3, with 10 bases matching TRBD1. Trimming removed 2 bases from V and 8 bases from J; junction bases left unmatched: 14. Germline CDR1 is SGHRS and CDR2 is YFSETQ. The CDR3 is 17 amino acids.

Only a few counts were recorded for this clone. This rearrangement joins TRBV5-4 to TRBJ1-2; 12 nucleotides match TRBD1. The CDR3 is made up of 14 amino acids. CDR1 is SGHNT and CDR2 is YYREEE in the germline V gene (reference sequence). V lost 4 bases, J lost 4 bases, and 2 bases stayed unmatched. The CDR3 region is CASSPGQGAYGYTF. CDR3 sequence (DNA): TGTGCCAGCAGCCCGGGACAGGGGGCCTATGGCTACACCTTC.

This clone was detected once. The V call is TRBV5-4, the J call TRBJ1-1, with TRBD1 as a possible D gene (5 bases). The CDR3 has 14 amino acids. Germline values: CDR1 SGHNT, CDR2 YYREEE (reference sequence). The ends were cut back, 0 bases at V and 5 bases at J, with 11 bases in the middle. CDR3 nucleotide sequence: TGTGCCAGCAGCTTGGCTCTTTCAGGGACTGAAGCTTTCTTT. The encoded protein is CASSLALSGTEAFF.

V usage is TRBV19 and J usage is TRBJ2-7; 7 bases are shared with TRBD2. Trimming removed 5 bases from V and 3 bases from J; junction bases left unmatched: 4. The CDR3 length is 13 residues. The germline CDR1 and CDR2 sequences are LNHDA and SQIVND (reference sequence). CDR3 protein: CASSVGLFYEQYF. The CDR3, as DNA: TGTGCCAGTAGTGTGGGACTATTCTACGAGCAGTACTTC. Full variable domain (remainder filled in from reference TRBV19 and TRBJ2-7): DGGITQSPKYLFRKEGQNVTLSCEQNLNHDAMYWYRQDPGQGLRLIYYSQIVNDFQKGDIAEGYSVSREKKESFPLTVTSAQKNPTAFYLCASSVGLFYEQYFGPGTRLTVT.

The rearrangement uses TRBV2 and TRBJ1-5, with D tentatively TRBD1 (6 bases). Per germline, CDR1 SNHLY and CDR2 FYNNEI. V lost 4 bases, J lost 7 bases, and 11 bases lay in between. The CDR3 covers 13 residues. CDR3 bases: TGTGCCAGCAGTGGGGGGCCGGGGCAGCCCCAGCATTTT. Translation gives CASSGGPGQPQHF.

The CDR3 DNA reads as TGTGCCAGCACCGAAGAACTAGCGGCTCACCCCTTAGCCACTGAGCAGTTCTTC. It codes for CASTEELAAHPLATEQFF. The chain links TRBV2 to TRBJ2-1; 8 bases match TRBD2. Trimming took 7 bases from V and 9 from J; bases not matched to a gene: 23. CDR1 SNHLY and CDR2 FYNNEI come from the germline V gene. The CDR3 covers 18 residues.

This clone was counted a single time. The CDR3 loop is CAISESAEQYF. CDR3 in DNA: TGTGCCATCAGTGAGTCGGCCGAGCAGTACTTC. The V and J genes are TRBV10-3 and TRBJ2-7; D ambiguous. Germline CDR1 is ENHRY and CDR2 is SYGVKD. Trimming pared 0 bases from V and 6 bases from J, leaving 3 bases between. The CDR3 length is 11 residues.

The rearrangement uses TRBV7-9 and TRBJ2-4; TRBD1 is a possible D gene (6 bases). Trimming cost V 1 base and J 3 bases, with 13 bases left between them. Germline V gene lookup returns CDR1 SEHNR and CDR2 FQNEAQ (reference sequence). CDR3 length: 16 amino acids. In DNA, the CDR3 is TGTGCCAGCAGCTTAGTGGGGGCAAGTGACAAAAACATTCAGTACTTC. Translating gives CASSLVGASDKNIQYF.

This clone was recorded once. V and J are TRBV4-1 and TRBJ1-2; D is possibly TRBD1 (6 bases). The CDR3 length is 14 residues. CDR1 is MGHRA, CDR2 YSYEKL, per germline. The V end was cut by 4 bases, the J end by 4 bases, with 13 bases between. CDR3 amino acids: CASSRIGQSYGYTF. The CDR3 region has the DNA TGCGCCAGCAGCCGTATAGGACAGAGCTATGGCTACACCTTC.

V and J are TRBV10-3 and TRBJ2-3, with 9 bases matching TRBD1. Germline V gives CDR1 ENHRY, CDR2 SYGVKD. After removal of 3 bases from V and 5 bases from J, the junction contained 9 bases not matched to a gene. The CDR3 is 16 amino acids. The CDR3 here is CAISEPGQGGGDTQYF. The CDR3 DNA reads TGTGCCATCAGTGAACCGGGACAGGGAGGAGGAGATACGCAGTATTTT.

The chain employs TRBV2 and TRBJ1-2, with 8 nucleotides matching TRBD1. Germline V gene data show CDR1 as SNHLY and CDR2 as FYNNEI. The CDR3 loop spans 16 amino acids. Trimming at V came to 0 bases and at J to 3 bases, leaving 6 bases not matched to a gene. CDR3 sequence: CASSEARPGGHYGYTF. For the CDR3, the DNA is TGTGCCAGCAGTGAAGCGCGGCCAGGGGGCCACTATGGCTACACCTTC.

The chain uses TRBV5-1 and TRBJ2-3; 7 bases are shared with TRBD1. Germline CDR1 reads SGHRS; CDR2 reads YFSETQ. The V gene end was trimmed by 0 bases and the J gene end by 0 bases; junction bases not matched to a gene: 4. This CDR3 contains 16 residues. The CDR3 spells CASSLVGRGSTDTQYF. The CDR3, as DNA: TGCGCCAGCAGCTTGGTGGGCAGGGGGAGCACAGATACGCAGTATTTT.